Below are 25 T cell receptor beta chains sequenced from a single sample in a study of blood T cell repertoires in COVID-19. The protocol was immunoSEQ multiplex PCR, while the TCRdb copy is restricted to in-frame clones and leaves out a portion. The repertoire holds about 160,000 clones, with approximately 92% as singletons. Sequenced sample: peripheral blood. The receptor set was obtained from a man aged 25 to 45 with COVID-19, enrolled during active disease.

The chain employs TRBV9 and TRBJ2-5; 10 bases agree with TRBD2. The V and J ends lost 0 bases and 2 bases, in that order; junction bases with no gene match: 10. CDR1 is SGDLS, CDR2 YYNGEE, per germline. The CDR3 is 18 amino acids. CDR3 nucleotides: TGTGCCAGCAGCGTAGTGGCTAGCGGGGGCCTCCCTCAAGAGACCCAGTACTTC. This sequence encodes CASSVVASGGLPQETQYF. Full variable domain (rest looked up from reference TRBV9 and TRBJ2-5): DSGVTQTPKHLITATGQRVTLRCSPRSGDLSVYWYQQSLDQGLQFLIQYYNGEERAKGNILERFSAQQFPDLHSELNLSSLELGDSALYFCASSVVASGGLPQETQYFGPGTRLLVL.

This clone was observed a single time. This chain links TRBV27 with TRBJ2-3, with 7 nucleotides matching TRBD2. Germline CDR1 MNHEY, CDR2 SMNVEV (reference sequence). This CDR3 comprises 15 residues. V lost 0 bases to trimming and J lost 5 bases; unmatched junction nucleotides: 5. In DNA form, the CDR3 reads TGTGCCAGCAGTTTATCGTGGGGCGGGGGAGATACGCAGTATTTT. Protein sequence: CASSLSWGGGDTQYF.

This clone was recorded a few times. The chain carries TRBV27 and TRBJ1-4; 7 nucleotides align to TRBD1. The CDR3 has 15 amino acids. The germline V gene encodes CDR1 MNHEY and CDR2 SMNVEV (reference sequence). The trim removed 5 bases at V and 8 bases at J, leaving 11 bases unmatched. The CDR3 region is CASSPGDRVGEKLFF. The CDR3 nucleotides read TGTGCCAGCAGTCCAGGCGACAGGGTGGGGGAAAAACTGTTTTTT.

The V and J genes are TRBV11-2 and TRBJ2-7, with 10 bases lining up with TRBD1. The CDR3 loop spans 13 amino acids. The germline V gene has CDR1 SGHAT and CDR2 FQNNGV. The ends lost 5 bases at V and 5 bases at J; junction bases unmatched: 3. The CDR3 reads CASSLGTGDEQYF. The CDR3 nucleotides are TGTGCCAGCAGCCTCGGGACAGGGGACGAGCAGTACTTC.

V usage is TRBV14 and J usage is TRBJ2-5; no definite D call. V lost 2 bases and J lost 3, with 10 bases in between. The CDR3 spans 14 residues. The germline V gene encodes CDR1 SGHDN and CDR2 FVKESK. CDR3 residues: CASSQLQTKETQYF. CDR3 in DNA: TGTGCCAGCAGCCAACTGCAGACAAAAGAGACCCAGTACTTC.

The rearrangement links TRBV12-3 or TRBV12-4 to TRBJ1-1; D gene unclear. The germline V and J ends were trimmed by 5 bases and 7 bases, with 8 bases remaining between them. This CDR3 region has 11 residues. CDR3 sequence: CASSRGNEAFF. The CDR3 DNA reads as TGTGCCAGCAGTAGAGGGAATGAAGCTTTCTTT.

This clone has only one observation. V gene TRBV9 combines with J gene TRBJ2-7; tentatively, D is TRBD2 (6 bases). From germline, CDR1 is SGDLS and CDR2 YYNGEE. V was shortened by 0 bases and J by 1 base, with 23 bases between the two germline ends. The length of the CDR3 is 19 residues. CDR3 bases: TGTGCCAGCAGCGTAGGTTTTAATTCGGGCAGGGAGGCGTCCTACGAGCAGTACTTC. Protein sequence: CASSVGFNSGREASYEQYF.

The V gene is TRBV24-1, the J gene TRBJ1-5; 8 bases align to TRBD1. Losses at the gene ends were 6 bases for V and 6 bases for J; bases not matched to a gene: 15. The CDR3 spans 17 residues. From germline, CDR1 is KGHDR and CDR2 SFDVKD. CDR3 coding DNA: TGTGCCACCAGTCCCGGCGGGGCAGGGGGCTGGAGTCAGCCCCAGCATTTT. Encoded protein: CATSPGGAGGWSQPQHF.

The chain carries TRBV13 and TRBJ2-2; 9 bases align to TRBD1. From germline, CDR1 is PRHDT and CDR2 FYEKMQ (reference sequence). The CDR3 contains 18 residues. V lost 0 bases, J lost 7 bases, and 12 bases stayed unmatched. CDR3 bases: TGTGCCAGCAGCTTAGGCTACAGGGGGCGCATTTCTATCGGGGAGCTGTTTTTT. Its translation is CASSLGYRGRISIGELFF.

J is TRBJ1-1 and V is TRBV29-1; D is unresolved. CDR3 size: 14 residues. Trimming removed 5 bases at V and 1 base at J, with 14 bases between. Germline V gene lookup returns CDR1 SQVTM and CDR2 ANQGSEA. The CDR3 bases are TGCAGCGTTATGTGGGCCCAAAGGAACACTGAAGCTTTCTTT. Protein product: CSVMWAQRNTEAFF.

This chain uses TRBV2 with TRBJ2-5, with D possibly being TRBD1 (6 bases). V was pared by 3 bases and J by 0 bases, with 11 bases between. CDR3 length: 15 amino acids. Germline CDR1 reads SNHLY; CDR2 reads FYNNEI. The CDR3 DNA reads as TGTGCCAGCAGTGAGAGGACAGAAGACCAAGAGACCCAGTACTTC. Translating gives CASSERTEDQETQYF.

The gene calls are TRBV7-9 and TRBJ1-2; perhaps TRBD1 as D (6 bases). Per the germline V gene, CDR1 is SEHNR and CDR2 is FQNEAQ (reference sequence). Trimming removed 1 base from V and 4 bases from J, with 13 bases in between. There are 15 residues in the CDR3. CDR3 nucleotide sequence: TGTGCCAGCAGCTTAGACAGGGTCCCTTTCTATGGCTACACCTTC. Translating gives CASSLDRVPFYGYTF.

This chain uses TRBV3-1 (or the pseudogene TRBV3-2) with TRBJ2-5, with 8 bases lining up with TRBD1. V dropped 4 bases and J dropped 4; count of bases not matched to a gene: 2. Germline CDR1 reads LGHDT; CDR2 reads YNNKEL (reference sequence). The CDR3 is 13 residues long. The chain's CDR3 is CASSPGGVETQYF. The DNA of the CDR3 is TGTGCCAGCAGCCCAGGGGGCGTAGAGACCCAGTACTTC.

The chain links TRBV5-4 to TRBJ1-6; 8 nucleotides match TRBD1. CDR1 is SGHNT, CDR2 YYREEE, per germline (reference sequence). The ends lost 2 bases at V and 7 bases at J; junction bases unmatched: 5. The CDR3 is 15 amino acids. In DNA form, the CDR3 reads TGTGCCAGCAGCTTAGACAGGGGATGGAATTCACCCCTCCACTTT. It translates to CASSLDRGWNSPLHF.

The rearrangement joins TRBV27 to TRBJ2-1, with TRBD2 identical over 10 bases. The CDR3 runs 14 residues. Germline CDR1 reads MNHEY; CDR2 reads SMNVEV (reference sequence). Trimming at V came to 5 bases and at J to 5 bases, leaving 3 bases not matched to a gene. The chain's CDR3 is CASSIGTSDNEQFF. The DNA for the CDR3 is TGTGCCAGCAGTATAGGGACTAGCGACAATGAGCAGTTCTTC.

This chain links TRBV5-6 with TRBJ1-2, with 11 nucleotides matching TRBD1. Germline V gene sequence: CDR1 SGHDT, CDR2 YYEEEE. J was trimmed by 4 bases and V by 2 bases; bases with no gene match: 1. CDR3 length: 14 amino acids. As DNA, the CDR3 is TGTGCCAGCAGCTTAGGACAGGGGGCCTATGGCTACACCTTC. Translated: CASSLGQGAYGYTF.

This clone showed up just a few times. This chain joins TRBV10-3 and TRBJ2-3; the match to TRBD2 covers 8 bases. This CDR3 is 15 amino acids long. CDR1 ENHRY and CDR2 SYGVKD come from the germline V gene. J gave up 1 base and V 6 bases, and 6 bases lay outside the gene matches. The DNA of the CDR3 is TGTGCCATCAGCCCGGGACTAGGGGGCACAGATACGCAGTATTTT. Amino acid sequence: CAISPGLGGTDTQYF.

The chain recombines TRBV19 with TRBJ2-3; D possibly corresponds to TRBD1 (6 bases). The V and J ends lost 10 bases and 3 bases respectively, with 14 bases between them. The length of the CDR3 is 13 residues. Germline lookup yields CDR1 LNHDA and CDR2 SQIVND (reference sequence). The CDR3 bases are TGTGCCACTAGACAGGCAGCAACAGATACGCAGTATTTT. As protein: CATRQAATDTQYF.

The chain combines TRBV4-2 with TRBJ2-7; 10 nucleotides align to TRBD2. The CDR3 is made up of 15 amino acids. Germline V lookup: CDR1 LGHNA, CDR2 YNFKEQ. V lost 4 bases to trimming and J lost 2 bases; unmatched junction nucleotides: 5. The CDR3 spells CASSPLAGGPYEQYF. The CDR3 DNA sequence: TGTGCCAGCAGCCCCTTAGCGGGAGGCCCCTACGAGCAGTACTTC.

The sample holds one count of this clone. The chain combines TRBV6-5 with TRBJ1-6, with 7 bases lining up with TRBD1. The V gene end was trimmed by 8 bases and the J gene end by 4 bases; junction bases not matched to a gene: 8. The germline V gene has CDR1 MNHEY and CDR2 SVGAGI. The length of the CDR3 is 15 residues. This CDR3 reads CASATGMGYNSPLHF. The DNA for the CDR3 is TGTGCCAGCGCGACAGGGATGGGATATAATTCACCCCTCCACTTT.

This sequence joins TRBV11-2 and TRBJ1-5; D is ambiguous. Germline V lookup: CDR1 SGHAT, CDR2 FQNNGV. The CDR3 runs 13 residues. V lost 3 bases and J 3 bases, leaving 6 bases between the germline ends. The CDR3 protein is CASSLSTNQPQHF. The CDR3 nucleotides are TGTGCCAGCAGCTTGAGCACCAATCAGCCCCAGCATTTT. The variable domain in full, with the rest retrieved from reference TRBV11-2 and TRBJ1-5, is EAGVAQSPRYKIIEKRQSVAFWCNPISGHATLYWYQQILGQGPKLLIQFQNNGVVDDSQLPKDRFSAERLKGVDSTLKIQPAKLEDSAVYLCASSLSTNQPQHFGDGTRLSIL.

The chain uses TRBV7-3 and TRBJ2-2; 12 bases map to TRBD2. CDR3 length: 16 residues. V lost 4 bases and J lost 5; bases outside the gene matches: 5. Germline V gives CDR1 SGHTA, CDR2 FQGTGA. The CDR3 DNA reads as TGTGCCAGCAGCTCCCGACTAGCGGGGGAGACCGGGGAGCTGTTTTTT. Translation: CASSSRLAGETGELFF.

CDR3 sequence: CASSLTTRTEAFF. The CDR3 DNA reads TGTGCCAGCAGCTTAACGACACGGACTGAAGCTTTCTTT. The chain carries TRBV7-3 and TRBJ1-1; D remains ambiguous. The V end lost 0 bases, the J end lost 5 bases, and 7 bases lay between the germline ends. Germline V gene lookup returns CDR1 SGHTA and CDR2 FQGTGA. The CDR3 is 13 amino acids.

The rearrangement links TRBV23-1 to TRBJ2-2; maybe TRBD1 (6 bases). TRBV23-1 falls under the ORF class, with uncertain function. V lost 0 bases to trimming and J lost 0 bases, with 14 bases between them. This CDR3 contains 18 residues. CDR3 DNA sequence: TGCGCCAGCAGTCAATCCCCTCTTCAGGGGCCGAACACCGGGGAGCTGTTTTTT. This gives the protein CASSQSPLQGPNTGELFF.

The chain employs TRBV27 and TRBJ2-7; no firm D call. The V end was cut by 4 bases, the J end by 7 bases, with 17 bases between. The CDR3 length is 14 residues. Germline V lookup: CDR1 MNHEY, CDR2 SMNVEV (reference sequence). The CDR3: CASSSDSPPVEQYF. CDR3 bases: TGTGCCAGCAGTTCCGACTCACCCCCGGTTGAGCAGTACTTC.